This T cell receptor beta chain was captured by sequencing in a study of control samples from healthy donors and cancer patients. Sequencing was performed with immunoSEQ multiplex PCR; in TCRdb, only in-frame clones are kept and a portion is missing. The data show roughly 54,000 clones, 95% to 97% seen once. V lost 1 base, J lost 5 bases, and 11 bases lay in between. Germline assignment: CDR1 SQVTM and CDR2 ANQGSEA. The CDR3 runs 13 residues. The rearrangement joins TRBV29-1 to TRBJ1-1, with TRBD1 as a possible D gene (6 bases). This receptor was obtained from a woman between 25 and 40 years old in good health. Sample: blood. This CDR3 reads CSVEGRGGTEAFF. The CDR3 DNA follows: TGCAGCGTTGAAGGCAGGGGAGGGACTGAAGCTTTCTTT.